Listed below are T cell receptor beta chains from one sample, sequenced in a study of blood T cell repertoires in COVID-19. Clones were sequenced by immunoSEQ multiplex PCR, and TCRdb holds only the in-frame ones, with some missing. The sample contains 35,000 to 40,000 clones, just under 85% of which appear only once. Input material: peripheral blood. The receptor set was obtained from a man over 45 with active COVID-19. The CDR3 runs from the conserved cysteine through the conserved F or W. A D gene is named only where the DNA matches it firmly. Part of the rows lack a size; the others show once, few, many or a class for expanded clones.

clone size	V gene	J gene	D gene	CDR3 DNA	CDR3 protein
NA	TRBV7-8	TRBJ2-5	NA	TGTGCCAGCAGCTTAAGAATGGGGGGGGGCATAGAGACCCAGTACTTC	CASSLRMGGGIETQYF
NA	TRBV9	TRBJ2-1	TRBD2	TGTGCCAGCAGCGTAGGAAACAGCGGGGGGTTCAATGAGCAGTTCTTC	CASSVGNSGGFNEQFF
NA	TRBV6-5	TRBJ1-2	NA	TGTGCCAGCAGCGCCTATGTGGGAGGCTATGGCTACACCTTC	CASSAYVGGYGYTF
NA	TRBV5-4	TRBJ2-3	TRBD2	TGTGCCAGCAGCTTGGCCGGGGGGAGTGCAGATACGCAGTATTTT	CASSLAGGSADTQYF
NA	TRBV5-1	TRBJ2-1	NA	TGCGCCAGCAGCTTTGGCTGGGGGGTAGGGTACTTGAATGAGCAGTTCTTC	CASSFGWGVGYLNEQFF
NA	TRBV7-9	TRBJ2-1	NA	TGTGCCAGCAGCCCCCGGACGGGGAGCTCCTACAATGAGCAGTTCTTC	CASSPRTGSSYNEQFF
medium-sized	TRBV7-2	TRBJ2-5	NA	TGTGCCAGCAGCTTAGGGAGCAGTCAAGAGACCCAGTACTTC	CASSLGSSQETQYF
NA	TRBV6-5	TRBJ2-3	TRBD1	TGTGCCAGCAGTTATTGGACAGGGGGCCCAGATACGCAGTATTTT	CASSYWTGGPDTQYF
NA	TRBV19	TRBJ1-6	TRBD1	TGTGCCAGTAGCAGGGACAGGGAGGTCTCACCCCTCCACTTT	CASSRDREVSPLHF
NA	TRBV27	TRBJ1-5	NA	TGTGCCAGCAGTCCCATCGGGAATAGCAATCAGCCCCAGCATTTT	CASSPIGNSNQPQHF
NA	TRBV15	TRBJ2-3	NA	TGTGCCACCAGCAGAGAACTACAATCTGGAGCGGATACGCAGTATTTT	CATSRELQSGADTQYF
NA	TRBV10-3	TRBJ2-1	NA	TGTGCCATCAGGGGCCGATCTGAGCAGTTCTTC	CAIRGRSEQFF
NA	TRBV10-3	TRBJ1-6	NA	TGTGCCATCAGTGAGCGCGCGGCGGGGATAGGTTCACCCCTCCACTTT	CAISERAAGIGSPLHF
NA	TRBV5-6	TRBJ1-3	NA	TGTGCCAGCAGCGTGCGCAGGGGAAACACCATATATTTT	CASSVRRGNTIYF
NA	TRBV4-1	TRBJ2-5	TRBD2	TGCGCCAGCAGCCAGGCCTGGGGACTAGGGGAGACCCAGTACTTC	CASSQAWGLGETQYF
NA	TRBV10-3	TRBJ1-2	NA	TGTGCCATCAGTGACCGACCGACAGGACCAAATGGCTACACCTTC	CAISDRPTGPNGYTF
NA	TRBV11-2	TRBJ2-3	TRBD2	TGTGCCAGCAGCTTAGATTGGACTAGCCCAAGCACAGATACGCAGTATTTT	CASSLDWTSPSTDTQYF
NA	TRBV29-1	TRBJ2-5	TRBD2	TGCAGCGTTGCTAGCGGGGAAGAGACCCAGTACTTC	CSVASGEETQYF
NA	TRBV27	TRBJ2-2	TRBD2	TGTGCCAGCAGTGGGCTAGCGGGGGGCCTAGGGACCGGGGAGCTGTTTTTT	CASSGLAGGLGTGELFF
NA	TRBV2	TRBJ1-6	NA	TGTGCCAGCAGCACCACAGGGAATTCACCCCTCCACTTT	CASSTTGNSPLHF
few	TRBV5-1	TRBJ1-5	NA	TGCGCCAGCAGACCGACAGTTTATAGCAATCAGCCCCAGCATTTT	CASRPTVYSNQPQHF
NA	TRBV9	TRBJ2-7	NA	TGTGCCAGCAGCGTAGAGGCGGGATGGGCTTACGAGCAGTACTTC	CASSVEAGWAYEQYF
NA	TRBV19	TRBJ2-5	TRBD2	TGTGCCAGTAGTGGCTCGGGAGGCCCTCTCGGGACCCAGTACTTC	CASSGSGGPLGTQYF
once	TRBV4-2	TRBJ2-7	NA	TGTGCCAGCAGCCAAGATCTGCGAGAGCAGTACTTC	CASSQDLREQYF
few	TRBV11-2	TRBJ2-7	NA	TGTGCCAGCAGCTTATTAACAGGGCAGACCTACGAGCAGTACTTC	CASSLLTGQTYEQYF
NA	TRBV18	TRBJ1-5	TRBD1	TGTGCCAGCTCACCACCGGGACAGGGAAATCAGCCCCAGCATTTT	CASSPPGQGNQPQHF
NA	TRBV29-1	TRBJ2-5	NA	TGCAGCGTTGAAACAAACGAAGAGACCCAGTACTTC	CSVETNEETQYF
NA	TRBV12-3/TRBV12-4	TRBJ1-2	NA	TGTGCCAGCAGTTGGGGAGGATTCTATGGCTACACCTTC	CASSWGGFYGYTF
NA	TRBV5-4	TRBJ1-5	NA	TGTGCCAGCAGCTGGGGAGGGGGGTTCAATCAGCCCCAGCATTTT	CASSWGGGFNQPQHF
NA	TRBV6-5	TRBJ2-7	NA	TGTGCCAGCAGTCCCTCAGGAATTTACGAGCAGTACTTC	CASSPSGIYEQYF
few	TRBV19	TRBJ1-1	NA	TGTGCCAGTAGTGTAAGTTACAGGGACACTGAAGCTTTCTTT	CASSVSYRDTEAFF
NA	TRBV10-1	TRBJ2-2	TRBD2	TGCGCCAGCAGTCCTGGCGGGAGGGGCTCGAACACCGGGGAGCTGTTTTTT	CASSPGGRGSNTGELFF
NA	TRBV10-3	TRBJ1-5	TRBD1	TGTGCCACCGGTCGGTTACAGGGGGCTGGCGACAATCAGCCCCAGCATTTT	CATGRLQGAGDNQPQHF
NA	TRBV5-1	TRBJ2-1	TRBD1	TGCGCCAGCAGCCAGGCTGACAGGGAGTACAATGAGCAGTTCTTC	CASSQADREYNEQFF
NA	TRBV12-5	TRBJ2-2	TRBD1	TGTGCTAGTGGTTCCACTGATCAAAGTGGACAGGGAAGAAGACTGGCGACCGGGGAGCTGTTTTTT	CASGSTDQSGQGRRLATGELFF
NA	TRBV18	TRBJ1-5	TRBD1	TGTGCCAGCTCACCACCGGACAGGCCCTTCAATCAGCCCCAGCATTTT	CASSPPDRPFNQPQHF
NA	TRBV25-1	TRBJ2-7	NA	TGTGCCAGCAGTGTCTACAGGGGGGGCTACGAGCAGTACTTC	CASSVYRGGYEQYF
NA	TRBV2	TRBJ2-1	NA	TGTGCCAGCAGTGAAATCGTGGGGCATGAGCAGTTCTTC	CASSEIVGHEQFF
once	TRBV4-1	TRBJ2-7	NA	TGCGCCAGCAGCCAGCCCGGGACACTAAGCTACGAGCAGTACTTC	CASSQPGTLSYEQYF
NA	TRBV3-1/TRBV3-2	TRBJ2-3	TRBD2	TGTGCCAGCAGCCCAGCTAGCGGGGGAGTCACAGATACGCAGTATTTT	CASSPASGGVTDTQYF
NA	TRBV19	TRBJ1-2	NA	TGTGCCAGTAGAATGAGACCAGGGCTAGGGGGCTACACCTTC	CASRMRPGLGGYTF
NA	TRBV18	TRBJ2-7	TRBD2	TGTGCCAGCTCACCCACCTCCGGGGGGAGCTCCTACGAGCAGTACTTC	CASSPTSGGSSYEQYF
NA	TRBV5-1	TRBJ2-3	NA	TGCGCCAGCAGCTTCACAGCCACAGATACGCAGTATTTT	CASSFTATDTQYF
NA	TRBV24-1	TRBJ2-2	NA	TGTGCCACCAGTGACTTTACGACAGGTCGAACCGGGGAGCTGTTTTTT	CATSDFTTGRTGELFF
NA	TRBV3-1/TRBV3-2	TRBJ2-5	NA	TGTGCCAGCAGCCAAGACGGCGGGGTGAGGGAGACCCAGTACTTC	CASSQDGGVRETQYF
NA	TRBV6-5	TRBJ2-1	NA	TGTGCCAGCAGTATAACAGGGACCCCCTACAATGAGCAGTTCTTC	CASSITGTPYNEQFF
once	TRBV14	TRBJ2-1	TRBD2	TGTGCCAGCAGCCGGGTTAGCGGGGGCTACAATGAGCAGTTCTTC	CASSRVSGGYNEQFF
NA	TRBV27	TRBJ1-2	TRBD1	TGTGCCAGCAGCACAATCCCGGGACAGTCCTATGGCTACACCTTC	CASSTIPGQSYGYTF
NA	TRBV7-8	TRBJ1-1	NA	TGTGCCAGCAGCCCGGTGATGGGGCTGGCTTTCTTT	CASSPVMGLAFF
NA	TRBV27	TRBJ1-1	NA	TGTGCCAGCAGTACAGCAGGGGCCCAGAGGACTGAAGCTTTCTTT	CASSTAGAQRTEAFF
NA	TRBV28	TRBJ1-1	TRBD1	TGTGCCAGCAGGTTAAACAGGGGCCGGAACACTGAAGCTTTCTTT	CASRLNRGRNTEAFF
NA	TRBV6-1	TRBJ2-7	NA	TGTGCCAGCAGTGAAAACAGGAACTACGAGCAGTACTTC	CASSENRNYEQYF
NA	TRBV14	TRBJ1-2	NA	TGTGCCAGCAGCCAAGGTGGCAGGGGTGTAGGTGGCTACACCTTC	CASSQGGRGVGGYTF
NA	TRBV27	TRBJ2-2	NA	TGTGCCAGCAGTATCCAACTAGCCGCCGGGGAGCTGTTTTTT	CASSIQLAAGELFF
NA	TRBV5-5	TRBJ1-1	TRBD1	TGTGCCAGCAGCCGGGGACAGGCACACTATAACACTGAAGCTTTCTTT	CASSRGQAHYNTEAFF
NA	TRBV27	TRBJ2-4	NA	TGTGCCAGCAGTTTAGCGGACAGAAACATTCAGTACTTC	CASSLADRNIQYF
few	TRBV25-1	TRBJ2-1	NA	TGTGCCAGCAGTGAATTTGAGGGCGCTGAGCAGTTCTTC	CASSEFEGAEQFF